In its sample, the clone carrying this T cell receptor (beta chain) was seen many times. The sample comes from a study of early T cells in non-severe SARS-CoV-2 infection. As for the study in general: Bulk RNA taken from unsorted whole blood was sequenced, leaving chains unpaired.

The CDR3 loop spans 14 amino acids. Germline-derived CDR1 and CDR2 are SGHRS and YFSETQ. V was clipped by 1 base and J by 4 bases, with 12 bases between them. Individual cDNA molecules were tagged with unique molecular identifiers. TCRdb re-called the 5' RACE reads with MiXCR, one entry per CDR3 protein. The table records about 80,000 distinct CDR3 sequences, 12% of them present only once. Sequenced sample: whole blood. The chain carries TRBV5-1 and TRBJ2-7, with a possible D match to TRBD2 (6 bases). The receptor's source is an adult who was a healthcare worker with PCR-confirmed SARS-CoV-2 infection or an uninfected control (not recorded which). DNA of the CDR3: TGCGCCAGCAGCTTGCTCGGGAGAGGTTACGAGCAGTACTTC. Amino acids: CASSLLGRGYEQYF. The entire variable domain, with the rest obtained from reference TRBV5-1 and TRBJ2-7, is as follows: KAGVTQTPRYLIKTRGQQVTLSCSPISGHRSVSWYQQTPGQGLQFLFEYFSETQRNKGNFPGRFSGRQFSNSRSEMNVSTLELGDSALYLCASSLLGRGYEQYFGPGTRLTVT.